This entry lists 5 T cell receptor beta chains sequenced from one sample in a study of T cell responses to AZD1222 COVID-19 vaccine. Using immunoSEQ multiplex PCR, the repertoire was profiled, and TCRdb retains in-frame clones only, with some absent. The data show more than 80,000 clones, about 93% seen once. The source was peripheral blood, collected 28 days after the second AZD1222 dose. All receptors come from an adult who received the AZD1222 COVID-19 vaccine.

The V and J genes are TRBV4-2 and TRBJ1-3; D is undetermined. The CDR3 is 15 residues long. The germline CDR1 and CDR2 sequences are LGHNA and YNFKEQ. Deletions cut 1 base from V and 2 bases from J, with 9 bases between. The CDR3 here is CASSQGRPTGNTIYF. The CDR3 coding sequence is TGTGCCAGCAGCCAAGGCAGACCCACTGGAAACACCATATATTTT.

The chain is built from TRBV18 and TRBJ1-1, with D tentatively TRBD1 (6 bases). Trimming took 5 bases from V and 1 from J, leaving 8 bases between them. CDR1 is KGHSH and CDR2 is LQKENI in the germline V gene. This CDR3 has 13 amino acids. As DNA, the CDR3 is TGTGCCAGCTCATCGGGACAGAACACTGAAGCTTTCTTT. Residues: CASSSGQNTEAFF.

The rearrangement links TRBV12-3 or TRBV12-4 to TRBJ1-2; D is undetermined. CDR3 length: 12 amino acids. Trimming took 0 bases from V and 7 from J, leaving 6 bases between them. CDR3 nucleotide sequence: TGTGCCAGCAGTTTAGCGGGGTTTGGCTACACCTTC. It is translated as CASSLAGFGYTF.

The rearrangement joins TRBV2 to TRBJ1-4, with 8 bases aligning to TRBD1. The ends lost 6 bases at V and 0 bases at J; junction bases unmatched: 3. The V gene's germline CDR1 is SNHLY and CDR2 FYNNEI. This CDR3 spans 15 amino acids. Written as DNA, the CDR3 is TGTGCCAGCAGGAGACAGGGGTCAACTAATGAAAAACTGTTTTTT. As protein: CASRRQGSTNEKLFF.

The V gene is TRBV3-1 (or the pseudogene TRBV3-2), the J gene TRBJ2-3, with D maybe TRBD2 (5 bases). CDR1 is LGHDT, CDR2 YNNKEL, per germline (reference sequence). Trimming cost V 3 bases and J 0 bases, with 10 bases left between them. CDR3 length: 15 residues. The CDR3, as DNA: TGTGCCAGCAGCCAGTCCCCGGGGAGCACAGATACGCAGTATTTT. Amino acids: CASSQSPGSTDTQYF.